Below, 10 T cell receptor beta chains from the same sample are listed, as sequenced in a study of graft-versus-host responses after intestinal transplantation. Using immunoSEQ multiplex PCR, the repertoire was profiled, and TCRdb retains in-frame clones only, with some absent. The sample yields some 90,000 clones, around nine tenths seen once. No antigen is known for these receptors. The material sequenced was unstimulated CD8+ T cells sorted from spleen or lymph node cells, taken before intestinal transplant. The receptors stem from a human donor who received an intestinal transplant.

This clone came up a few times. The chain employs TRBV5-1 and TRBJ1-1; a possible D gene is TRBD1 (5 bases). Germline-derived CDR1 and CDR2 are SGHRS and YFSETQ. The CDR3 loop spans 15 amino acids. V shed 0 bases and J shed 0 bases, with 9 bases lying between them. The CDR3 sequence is CASSLVEGMNTEAFF. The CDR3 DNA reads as TGCGCCAGCAGCTTGGTGGAGGGGATGAACACTGAAGCTTTCTTT.

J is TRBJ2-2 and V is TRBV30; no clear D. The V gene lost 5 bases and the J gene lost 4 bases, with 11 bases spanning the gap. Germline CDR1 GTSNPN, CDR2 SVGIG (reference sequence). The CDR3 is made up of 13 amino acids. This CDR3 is CAWDRAITGELFF. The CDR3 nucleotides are TGTGCCTGGGACCGGGCCATCACCGGGGAGCTGTTTTTT.

The CDR3 protein is CASSRPPRETQYF. In DNA form, the CDR3 reads TGTGCCAGCAGCCGACCCCCTCGGGAGACCCAGTACTTC. This chain links TRBV6-5 with TRBJ2-5, with D unclear. CDR3 length: 13 amino acids. V was clipped by 6 bases and J by 5 bases, with 13 bases between them. Germline lookup yields CDR1 MNHEY and CDR2 SVGAGI.

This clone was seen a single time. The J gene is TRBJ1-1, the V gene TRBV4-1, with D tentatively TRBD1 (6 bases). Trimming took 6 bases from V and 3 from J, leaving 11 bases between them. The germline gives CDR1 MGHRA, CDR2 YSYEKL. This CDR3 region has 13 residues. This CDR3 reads CASSRDIYTEAFF. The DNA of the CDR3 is TGCGCCAGCAGTCGGGACATTTACACTGAAGCTTTCTTT.

The CDR3 DNA reads TGCGCCAGCAGCTTGCACAGGGTTGAGACCCAGTACTTC. This translates into CASSLHRVETQYF. This chain links TRBV5-1 with TRBJ2-5; a weak D match, TRBD1 (6 bases). The CDR3 totals 13 residues. Deletions cut 1 base from V and 5 bases from J, with 9 bases between. Germline CDR1 and CDR2: SGHRS and YFSETQ.

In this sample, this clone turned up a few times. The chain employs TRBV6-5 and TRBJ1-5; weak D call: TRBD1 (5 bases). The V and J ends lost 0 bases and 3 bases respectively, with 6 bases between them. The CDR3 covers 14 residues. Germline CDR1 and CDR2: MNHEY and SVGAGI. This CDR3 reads CASSYSGVNQPQHF. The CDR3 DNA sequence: TGTGCCAGCAGTTACTCGGGGGTCAATCAGCCCCAGCATTTT.

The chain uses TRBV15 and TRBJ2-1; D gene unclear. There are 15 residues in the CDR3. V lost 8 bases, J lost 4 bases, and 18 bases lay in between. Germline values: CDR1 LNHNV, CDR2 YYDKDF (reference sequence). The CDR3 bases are TGTGCCACCTGCCCCGCCCGTAGCCCTTACAATGAGCAGTTCTTC. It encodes CATCPARSPYNEQFF.

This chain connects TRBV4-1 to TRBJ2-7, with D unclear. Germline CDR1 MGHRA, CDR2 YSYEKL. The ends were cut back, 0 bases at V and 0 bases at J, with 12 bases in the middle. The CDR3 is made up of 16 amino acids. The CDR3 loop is CASSQEQLGGSYEQYF. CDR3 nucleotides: TGCGCCAGCAGCCAAGAACAGTTGGGCGGCTCCTACGAGCAGTACTTC.

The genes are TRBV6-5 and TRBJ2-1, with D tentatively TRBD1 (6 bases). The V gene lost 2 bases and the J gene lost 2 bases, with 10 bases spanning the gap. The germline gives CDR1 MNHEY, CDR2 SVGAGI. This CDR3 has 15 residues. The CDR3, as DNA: TGTGCCAGCAGTTACGTGGACAGCCCCTACAATGAGCAGTTCTTC. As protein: CASSYVDSPYNEQFF.

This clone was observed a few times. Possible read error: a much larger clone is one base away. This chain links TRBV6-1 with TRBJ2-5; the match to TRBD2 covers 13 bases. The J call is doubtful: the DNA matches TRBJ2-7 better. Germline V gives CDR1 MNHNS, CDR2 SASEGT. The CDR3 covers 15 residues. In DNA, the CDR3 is TGTGCCAGCAGTGAAAGGACTAGCGGGAGTTACGAGCAGTACTTC. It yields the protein CASSERTSGSYEQYF.